This record concerns one T cell receptor (beta chain) sequence. Its antigen is not identified. Germline V gene data show CDR1 as ENHRY and CDR2 as SYGVKD. After removal of 4 bases from V and 9 bases from J, the junction contained 6 bases not matched to a gene. The CDR3 extends over 15 amino acids. The data originate from a study of graft-versus-host responses after intestinal transplantation. Across the whole study: Tacrolimus and steroids were given for two to three years to all recipients after anti-thymocyte globulin induction.

Clones were read by immunoSEQ multiplex PCR, and TCRdb kept only the in-frame ones, dropping some. The sample consists of about 89,000 clones, about 92% of them appearing once. The TCR sequence derives from a human donor who received an intestinal transplant. The rearrangement links TRBV10-3 to TRBJ2-1; TRBD2 matches at 13 bases. The sample was unstimulated CD8+ T cells sorted from spleen or lymph node cells, taken before intestinal transplant. The CDR3 DNA follows: TGTGCCATCAGTGGCACTAGCGGGGGGGCAATTGAGCAGTTCTTC. It encodes CAISGTSGGAIEQFF.